These 11 T cell receptor beta chains were sequenced from one sample in a study of blood T cells in healthy people across ages (dated by TCRdb to about 2015). The library came from 5' RACE. These reads were obtained on an Illumina HiSeq 2500. The second PCR ran for about 6 to 12 cycles and used a J-beta primer mix along with a sample-barcoded 5' primer. TCRdb redid the processing of the public reads, applying fastp at Q25 and MiXCR, and retained in-frame beta chains. A single entry per CDR3 protein holds the most common genes and DNA from its merged rows. The sample table lists 1.5 million to 2 million distinct CDR3 sequences, roughly 49% of them with a count of one. The ten largest clones add up to 2.1% of the sample. What was sequenced was blood. Receptors were obtained from a woman in her thirties or forties in good health.

This clonotype has more than one count but fewer than ten. The chain employs TRBV7-9 and TRBJ2-7, with a tentative D call TRBD2 (5 bases). CDR1 and CDR2 from the germline V gene are SEHNR and FQNEAQ (reference sequence). Trimming removed 5 bases from V and 0 bases from J, with 17 bases in between. This CDR3 region has 16 residues. CDR3 DNA: TGTGCCAGCAGCCAGAAGCGGTTGGGAAGCTCCTACGAGCAGTACTTC. Translation gives CASSQKRLGSSYEQYF.

This clonotype came up a few times. This rearrangement joins TRBV7-9 to TRBJ2-3; D is uncertain. Germline lookup yields CDR1 SEHNR and CDR2 FQNEAQ (reference sequence). The CDR3 covers 15 residues. V was cut by 5 bases and J by 3 bases, with 15 bases left in between. The CDR3 spells CASSLSEFRTDTQYF. CDR3 DNA: TGTGCCAGCAGCCTCAGTGAATTCAGGACAGATACGCAGTATTTT.

Details on this clonotype: A much bigger clone sits one base away, suggesting this may be a read error. The rearrangement uses TRBV24-1 and TRBJ2-1, with a weak D call TRBD2 (5 bases). The last part of the DNA fits TRBJ2-7 better; the J call may be wrong. CDR1 is KGHDR, CDR2 SFDVKD, per germline. The CDR3 totals 16 residues. The CDR3 sequence: CATSDLVGSSYNEQYF. DNA for the CDR3: TGTGCCACCAGTGATTTGGTGGGGAGCTCCTACAATGAGCAGTACTTC.

The rearrangement joins TRBV6-5 to TRBJ2-3; D not resolved. Per the germline V gene, CDR1 is MNHEY and CDR2 is SVGAGI. The CDR3 has 14 residues. V lost 3 bases and J 4 bases, leaving 11 bases between the germline ends. Written as DNA, the CDR3 is TGTGCCAGCAGTTATTTTTCTGGCGCAGATACGCAGTATTTT. Translated: CASSYFSGADTQYF.

This rearrangement joins TRBV25-1 to TRBJ1-4; D unresolved. Looked up from germline, CDR1 is MGHDK and CDR2 is SYGVNS. The V end lost 3 bases, the J end lost 0 bases, and 2 bases lay between the germline ends. This CDR3 is built from 13 residues. CDR3 DNA: TGTGCCAGCAGTGAGTCAACTAATGAAAAACTGTTTTTT. The encoded protein is CASSESTNEKLFF.

This clonotype appeared a few times. This chain uses TRBV5-1 with TRBJ2-3, with TRBD2 identical over 8 bases. V lost 0 bases and J lost 5; bases outside the gene matches: 5. CDR3 length: 15 residues. Germline V gene sequence: CDR1 SGHRS, CDR2 YFSETQ. The DNA of the CDR3 is TGCGCCAGCAGCTTGGGACTAGCGTCTGGAGATACGCAGTATTTT. It codes for CASSLGLASGDTQYF.

The chain combines TRBV7-9 with TRBJ1-4, with unresolved D. Per germline, CDR1 SEHNR and CDR2 FQNEAQ (reference sequence). The CDR3 length is 12 residues. DNA for the CDR3: TGTGCAGTACCCGCAACTAATGAAAAACTGTTTTTT. The encoded protein is CAVPATNEKLFF. Full variable domain (remainder filled in from reference TRBV7-9 and TRBJ1-4): DTGVSQNPRHKITKRGQNVTFRCDPISEHNRLYWYRQTLGQGPEFLTYFQNEAQLEKSRLLSDRFSAERPKGSFSTLEIQRTEQGDSAMYLCAVPATNEKLFFGSGTQLSVL.

The sample holds a few counts of this clonotype. The CDR3: CASSQPKGVGGYTF. The DNA for the CDR3 is TGCGCCAGCAGCCAGCCAAAAGGTGTGGGAGGCTACACCTTC. The rearrangement uses TRBV4-1 and TRBJ1-2, with D unresolved. CDR1 and CDR2 (germline): MGHRA, YSYEKL. This CDR3 spans 14 amino acids. V lost 3 bases to trimming and J lost 8 bases, with 16 bases between them.

This clonotype came up once. The chain joins TRBV12-3 or TRBV12-4 to TRBJ2-1; D uncertain. Deletions cut 7 bases from V and 0 bases from J, with 37 bases between. The CDR3 contains 23 residues. CDR3 nucleotide sequence: TGTGCCAGCATCCTATCGTACCGTGGAGACTCCGGTCGTGGGATCCTCTCCTACAATGAGCAGTTCTTC. Its protein product is CASILSYRGDSGRGILSYNEQFF.

The CDR3 bases are TGTGCCAGCAGGTACATAGCGGGGGGGACCTACGAGCAGTACTTC. Amino acids: CASRYIAGGTYEQYF. The chain employs TRBV4-2 and TRBJ2-5; TRBD2 matches at 11 bases. The DNA end is a closer match to TRBJ2-7, so the J assignment may be wrong. The CDR3 loop spans 15 amino acids. Germline CDR1 LGHNA, CDR2 YNFKEQ.

To note about this clonotype: Germline is not matched at one junction end, which may reflect a read error. The chain combines TRBV20-1 with TRBJ1-4; TRBD1 matches 9 bases. Germline V lookup: CDR1 DFQATT, CDR2 SNEGSKA (reference sequence). The CDR3 runs 16 residues. CDR3 in amino acids: CSAGEGQGGKIEKLFF. The CDR3 DNA reads as TGCAGTGCTGGAGAGGGACAGGGTGGGAAAATAGAAAAACTGTTTTTT.